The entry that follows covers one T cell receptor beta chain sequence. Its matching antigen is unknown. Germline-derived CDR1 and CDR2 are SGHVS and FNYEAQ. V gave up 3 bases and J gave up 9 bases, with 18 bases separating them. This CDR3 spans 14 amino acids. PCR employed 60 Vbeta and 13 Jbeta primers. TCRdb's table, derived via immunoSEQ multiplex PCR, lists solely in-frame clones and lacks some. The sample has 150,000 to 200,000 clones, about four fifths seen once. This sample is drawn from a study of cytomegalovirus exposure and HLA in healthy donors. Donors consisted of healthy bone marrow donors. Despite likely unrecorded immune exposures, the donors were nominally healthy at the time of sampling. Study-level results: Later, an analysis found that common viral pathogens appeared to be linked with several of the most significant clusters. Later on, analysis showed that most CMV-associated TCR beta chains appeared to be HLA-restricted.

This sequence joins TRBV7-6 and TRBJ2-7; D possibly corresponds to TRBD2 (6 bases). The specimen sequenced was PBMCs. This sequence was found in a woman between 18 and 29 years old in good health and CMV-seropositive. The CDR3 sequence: CASSLEGQGRGQYF. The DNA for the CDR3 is TGTGCCAGCAGCTTGGAGGGGCAGGGAAGGGGGCAGTACTTC.